This TCR beta chain is from a study of control samples from healthy donors and cancer patients. Some clones are missing from TCRdb's copy, which holds only in-frame ones; the method was immunoSEQ multiplex PCR. Among about 73,000 clones, roughly 90% were seen once, and the ten largest hold about 4%. The V end was cut by 3 bases, the J end by 0 bases, with 19 bases between. From germline, CDR1 is SGHTS and CDR2 YDEGEE. The CDR3 sequence is 17 residues long. This clone showed up just a few times. The sequencing sample was made of blood. This receptor was taken from a woman aged 45-59 years in good health. The chain has TRBV5-8 and TRBJ2-7, with D possibly TRBD2 on 5 matching bases. In nucleotides, the CDR3 is TGTGCCAGCAGCTCCGGACTGTGGACGGGCAGCTCCTACGAGCAGTACTTC. It is translated as CASSSGLWTGSSYEQYF.